This entry lists 16 T cell receptor beta chains sequenced from one sample in a study of T cells in localized non-small cell lung cancer. Profiled with immunoSEQ multiplex PCR; TCRdb holds only in-frame clones, not every one. The data contain about 77,000 clones, around nine tenths of them seen just once; the ten biggest clones take up 20% to 25%. The source material was peripheral blood, sampled before any cancer treatment. The receptor source for this set is a woman aged 35 to 70 with stage I squamous cell lung carcinoma.

The chain combines TRBV10-1 with TRBJ1-1, with D maybe TRBD1 (6 bases). The CDR3 has 13 residues. Germline CDR1 is WNHNN and CDR2 is SYGVQD (reference sequence). The germline V and J ends were trimmed by 3 bases and 7 bases, with 12 bases remaining between them. The CDR3 loop reads CASSEGGSHEAFF. In nucleotides, the CDR3 is TGCGCCAGCAGTGAAGGGGGGTCGCATGAAGCTTTCTTT.

This chain links TRBV27 with TRBJ2-2; 7 bases agree with TRBD2. Trimming cost V 0 bases and J 5 bases; bases outside gene matches: 12. CDR3 size: 18 residues. The germline gives CDR1 MNHEY, CDR2 SMNVEV (reference sequence). Written as DNA, the CDR3 is TGTGCCAGCAGTTTATCGCTTGAGGCGGGGAGGGTGACCGGGGAGCTGTTTTTT. This codes for CASSLSLEAGRVTGELFF.

DNA of the CDR3: TGTGCCAGCACCTCCCATGGATCTCTGGACGAGCAGTACTTC. It specifies CASTSHGSLDEQYF. The rearrangement joins TRBV28 to TRBJ2-7; D gene uncertain. The V end was cut by 7 bases, the J end by 5 bases, with 18 bases between. The V gene's germline CDR1 is MDHEN and CDR2 SYDVKM. The CDR3 runs 14 residues.

The rearrangement joins TRBV18 to TRBJ1-2; D might be TRBD1 (6 bases). Germline V gives CDR1 KGHSH, CDR2 LQKENI. Deletions cut 6 bases from V and 4 bases from J, with 18 bases between. The CDR3 sequence is 15 residues long. CDR3 sequence (DNA): TGTGCCAGCTCTTCGACAGGCGGAGGAACCTATGGCTACACCTTC. Its translation: CASSSTGGGTYGYTF.

The J gene is TRBJ2-3, the V gene TRBV10-3; D ambiguous. The CDR3 sequence is 11 residues long. V was shortened by 2 bases and J by 6 bases, with 3 bases between the two germline ends. Germline values: CDR1 ENHRY, CDR2 SYGVKD. The CDR3 region is CAISEVDTQYF. In DNA form, the CDR3 reads TGTGCCATCAGTGAGGTGGATACGCAGTATTTT.

CDR3: CASSLEAGRANEQFF. The CDR3, as DNA: TGTGCCAGCAGCTTGGAAGCGGGGAGAGCCAATGAGCAGTTCTTC. V is TRBV7-9 and J is TRBJ2-1; the match to TRBD2 covers 7 bases. The germline CDR1 and CDR2 sequences are SEHNR and FQNEAQ (reference sequence). J gave up 6 bases and V 3 bases, and 8 bases lay outside the gene matches. CDR3 length: 15 residues.

This sequence joins TRBV5-8 and TRBJ2-3, with 7 nucleotides matching TRBD2. Germline V gene sequence: CDR1 SGHTS, CDR2 YDEGEE. The CDR3 contains 15 residues. Germline trimming cut 3 bases from V and 1 base from J; bases unmatched to any gene: 5. The CDR3 DNA follows: TGTGCCAGCAGCTCCCTGGGGAGGGGCACAGATACGCAGTATTTT. It yields the protein CASSSLGRGTDTQYF.

The rearrangement uses TRBV27 and TRBJ1-5; D might be TRBD1 (5 bases). V was cut by 2 bases and J by 6 bases, with 11 bases left in between. This CDR3 contains 14 residues. Germline V gene sequence: CDR1 MNHEY, CDR2 SMNVEV (reference sequence). CDR3 nucleotides: TGTGCCAGCAGTTTACGGCGGGGGGGTCAGCCCCAGCATTTT. The encoded protein is CASSLRRGGQPQHF.

V is TRBV6-5 and J is TRBJ2-5, with D possibly being TRBD2 (6 bases). The CDR3 totals 15 residues. Between the trimmed V and J ends, which lost 0 bases and 5 bases, there was a span of 13 bases. The germline V gene has CDR1 MNHEY and CDR2 SVGAGI. The CDR3: CASSYSNAGPETQYF. CDR3 bases: TGTGCCAGCAGTTACTCGAACGCGGGGCCGGAGACCCAGTACTTC.

The J gene is TRBJ2-7, the V gene TRBV30; TRBD2 matches at 10 bases. The CDR3 totals 16 residues. J was trimmed by 0 bases and V by 0 bases; bases with no gene match: 5. The germline gives CDR1 GTSNPN, CDR2 SVGIG (reference sequence). In DNA, the CDR3 is TGTGCCTGGAGTGTAGGGGCTAGCGGGAGCTCCTACGAGCAGTACTTC. Its translation: CAWSVGASGSSYEQYF.

The CDR3 DNA reads TGTGCCAGCAGTCAGCCTCTTATGTCGGGCACTGAAGCTTTCTTT. Translation: CASSQPLMSGTEAFF. This chain joins TRBV6-5 and TRBJ1-1; D is ambiguous. The CDR3 runs to 15 residues. Germline CDR1 reads MNHEY; CDR2 reads SVGAGI. V was clipped by 5 bases and J by 4 bases, with 17 bases between them.

This rearrangement joins TRBV6-5 to TRBJ2-7; TRBD1 matches at 7 bases. The germline V gene encodes CDR1 MNHEY and CDR2 SVGAGI. The CDR3 covers 14 residues. Trimming took 4 bases from V and 3 from J; bases not matched to a gene: 6. The CDR3 sequence is CASSSLGQDYEQYF. As DNA, the CDR3 is TGTGCCAGCAGTTCCCTTGGACAGGACTACGAGCAGTACTTC.

CDR3 region: CASSPHSSGGPQETQYF. Here the CDR3 DNA reads TGTGCCAGCAGCCCCCATTCTAGCGGGGGGCCACAAGAGACCCAGTACTTC. The rearrangement links TRBV7-8 to TRBJ2-5, with 11 positions matching TRBD2. Germline lookup yields CDR1 SGHVS and CDR2 FQNEAQ. With V trimmed by 5 bases and J by 2 bases, 10 bases remained unmatched. The CDR3 runs to 17 residues.

The rearrangement uses TRBV5-4 and TRBJ1-2; 11 bases map to TRBD1. With V trimmed by 3 bases and J by 6 bases, 1 base remained unmatched. This CDR3 is 13 amino acids long. CDR1 is SGHNT and CDR2 is YYREEE in the germline V gene (reference sequence). In DNA form, the CDR3 reads TGTGCCAGCAGCTGGGGACAGGGGGATGGCTACACCTTC. This translates into CASSWGQGDGYTF. The complete variable domain, with remaining parts taken from reference TRBV5-4 and TRBJ1-2, reads ETGVTQSPTHLIKTRGQQVTLRCSSQSGHNTVSWYQQALGQGPQFIFQYYREEENGRGNFPPRFSGLQFPNYSSELNVNALELDDSALYLCASSWGQGDGYTFGSGTRLTVV.

The J gene is TRBJ2-7, the V gene TRBV4-1, with D hard to call. Trimming cost V 0 bases and J 6 bases, with 9 bases left between them. CDR1 MGHRA and CDR2 YSYEKL come from the germline V gene. This CDR3 is 13 amino acids long. Written as DNA, the CDR3 is TGCGCCAGCAGCCAAGATTTAGCCTTCGAGCAGTACTTC. This sequence encodes CASSQDLAFEQYF.

This chain uses TRBV5-1 with TRBJ1-1, with TRBD1 as a possible D gene (6 bases). Germline CDR1 is SGHRS and CDR2 is YFSETQ. Trimming stripped 0 bases from V and 3 bases from J, with 9 bases between. The CDR3 sequence is 14 residues long. DNA of the CDR3: TGCGCCAGCAGCTTGGCAGGGGCGGACACTGAAGCTTTCTTT. It translates to CASSLAGADTEAFF.